These 10 T cell receptor beta chains were all obtained from the same sample, sequenced in a study of blood T cell repertoires in COVID-19. The table came from immunoSEQ multiplex PCR; TCRdb's copy has only in-frame clones and leaves some out. The table shows over 100,000 clones, with more than 80% occurring only once. Input material: peripheral blood. The receptors were sampled from a human donor in a cohort sampled during active COVID-19.

This clone was observed a single time. The chain carries TRBV27 and TRBJ1-2, with D possibly being TRBD1 (5 bases). The CDR3 length is 14 residues. Trimming stripped 7 bases from V and 8 bases from J, with 20 bases between. CDR1 and CDR2 (germline): MNHEY, SMNVEV (reference sequence). In nucleotides, the CDR3 is TGTGCCAGCACTCATCGAGGGGCGGGGGAAGGCTACACCTTC. This encodes CASTHRGAGEGYTF.

The J gene is TRBJ1-1, the V gene TRBV6-5; 7 bases align to TRBD1. This CDR3 has 14 residues. The J segment lost 3 bases and the V segment lost 7 bases, leaving 8 bases of the junction unmatched. Germline V CDR1 and CDR2: MNHEY, SVGAGI. For the CDR3, the DNA is TGTGCCAGCACCATCGACAGGGTAGACACTGAAGCTTTCTTT. This translates into CASTIDRVDTEAFF.

The chain links TRBV29-1 to TRBJ1-2; D is perhaps TRBD1 (5 bases). CDR1 and CDR2 (germline): SQVTM, ANQGSEA. The CDR3 length is 14 residues. Deletions cut 6 bases from V and 4 bases from J, with 18 bases between. This CDR3 reads CSVAPGVPGYGYTF. The CDR3 coding sequence is TGCAGCGTCGCACCGGGGGTCCCTGGCTATGGCTACACCTTC.

The chain has TRBV13 and TRBJ2-1, with 8 bases fitting TRBD2. CDR1 is PRHDT, CDR2 FYEKMQ, per germline (reference sequence). This CDR3 is built from 15 residues. The ends lost 1 base at V and 8 bases at J; junction bases unmatched: 7. The CDR3 nucleotides read TGTGCCAGCAGCTTAGCATTGGCTAGCGGGCATGAGCAGTTCTTC. Protein sequence: CASSLALASGHEQFF.

For the CDR3, the DNA is TGTGCCAGCACCTCCACGGGGGGGGGCGATCAGCCCCAGCATTTT. The encoded protein is CASTSTGGGDQPQHF. The rearrangement links TRBV6-6 to TRBJ1-5; D possibly corresponds to TRBD1 (6 bases). CDR3 length: 15 residues. V lost 7 bases, J lost 5 bases, and 18 bases lay in between. Germline CDR1 MNHNY, CDR2 SVGAGI (reference sequence).

The rearrangement links TRBV2 to TRBJ1-5, with D perhaps matching TRBD1 (6 bases). Germline V CDR1 and CDR2: SNHLY, FYNNEI. This CDR3 region has 15 residues. V gave up 7 bases and J gave up 6 bases, with 19 bases separating them. CDR3 in amino acids: CASTKRGALGQPQHF. The DNA of the CDR3 is TGTGCCAGCACCAAGCGGGGGGCGCTGGGTCAGCCCCAGCATTTT.

V usage is TRBV6-2 or TRBV6-3 and J usage is TRBJ2-2, with 10 nucleotides matching TRBD1. The germline V gene encodes CDR1 MNHEY and CDR2 SVGEGT. J lost 10 bases, V lost 0 bases, and 11 bases had no gene match. There are 17 residues in the CDR3. CDR3 in amino acids: CASSYSIFRDRGEELFF. CDR3 in DNA: TGTGCCAGCAGTTACTCGATTTTCCGGGACAGGGGCGAGGAGCTGTTTTTT.

This rearrangement joins TRBV2 to TRBJ1-5, with 7 bases identical to TRBD1. The CDR3 has 16 residues. CDR1 is SNHLY, CDR2 FYNNEI, per germline. Unmatched junction bases numbered 8, after V lost 2 bases and J lost 4 bases. CDR3 DNA sequence: TGTGCCAGCAGTGAAATAAGGGGGCAGCGAAATCAGCCCCAGCATTTT. Translating gives CASSEIRGQRNQPQHF.

The chain couples TRBV27 to TRBJ1-2; 12 bases fit TRBD1. Germline V lookup: CDR1 MNHEY, CDR2 SMNVEV (reference sequence). The junction had 3 bases not matched to a gene; V was cut back by 5 bases and J by 5 bases. CDR3 length: 14 amino acids. The CDR3 nucleotides are TGTGCCAGCAGTCAGGGACAGGGGGCTTATGGCTACACCTTC. Protein: CASSQGQGAYGYTF.

Here the CDR3 DNA reads TGTGCCAGCAGCTTCGACAGGGCCAATTCACCCCTCCACTTT. Its protein product is CASSFDRANSPLHF. The chain employs TRBV11-1 and TRBJ1-6; 7 bases fit TRBD1. CDR1 and CDR2 (germline): SGHAT, FQDESV (reference sequence). V lost 3 bases to trimming and J lost 7 bases; unmatched junction nucleotides: 3. This CDR3 comprises 14 residues.